This T cell receptor beta chain derives from a study of shared clonotypes between healthy human individuals. Broader study findings: Larger estimated richness was generally recorded for naive subsets relative to memory subsets.

Clones were sequenced by immunoSEQ multiplex PCR, and TCRdb holds only the in-frame ones, with some missing. The table lists 2 million to 2.5 million clones, 93% of them singletons. Naive CD4+ cells were CD45RA-selected; the remaining cells were memory. The CDR3 extends over 14 amino acids. The J segment lost 0 bases and the V segment lost 3 bases, leaving 1 base of the junction unmatched. The germline gives CDR1 SGDLS, CDR2 YYNGEE. Regarding this clone: The antigen remains undetermined. In the same sample, other DNA sequences code for this CDR3.

This clonotype was obtained from a man aged 18-30 years in good health. Some clones in this sample may be carry-over from other donors' samples. The specimen was naive CD4+ T cells from PBMCs. Stated subset: CD45RA+ positively selected. The J gene is TRBJ1-1, the V gene TRBV9; 8 bases are shared with TRBD1. The CDR3 DNA reads as TGTGCCAGCAGCGCGACAGGGGTGAACACTGAAGCTTTCTTT. It translates to CASSATGVNTEAFF.